This TCR beta chain was observed in a study of human T cells and chemical hapten exposure. Study information: A mostly female patient group had alopecia areata, totalis or universalis.

Time point in this sample: patch test 1, 2 weeks after DPC sensitization. Treatment defined: therapeutic diphenylcyclopropenone sensitization with weekly scalp DPC. This clonotype was seen a few times. CDR3 length: 14 amino acids. V gave up 3 bases and J gave up 7 bases; unmatched junction bases: 6. The germline V gene encodes CDR1 KGHSH and CDR2 LQKENI. Using its own MiXCR run on the RACE reads, TCRdb lists one record per CDR3 protein. The sample lists 90,000 or so distinct CDR3 sequences, about 10% occurring once. The TCR was taken from a man aged 35-49 years with alopecia areata. Some clones in this sample may be carry-over from other donors' samples. The sequences come from whole blood, collected in connection with sensitization to the hapten diphenylcyclopropenone (DPC). J is TRBJ2-1 and V is TRBV18, with 7 bases fitting TRBD2. CDR3 sequence: CASSPLSGMNEQFF. In DNA, the CDR3 is TGTGCCAGCTCACCCCTAAGCGGGATGAATGAGCAGTTCTTC.